This TCR beta chain was documented in a study of T-cell memory formation after mild COVID-19. This CDR3 is 14 amino acids long. The V gene's germline CDR1 is DFQATT and CDR2 SNEGSKA (reference sequence). The germline V and J ends were trimmed by 6 bases and 6 bases, with 19 bases remaining between them. TCRdb re-analysed the 5' RACE reads in MiXCR, keeping a single row per CDR3 protein. The sample consists of more than 250,000 distinct CDR3 sequences, about a sixth of them appearing once. Broader study findings: Proof of SARS-CoV-2 specificity was absent for the second-wave clones that crested on day 37.

A word on this clonotype: Its antigen is not known.

The chain is built from TRBV20-1 and TRBJ2-3, with no clear D. The clonotype was recovered from a man younger than 30 who had mild COVID-19 (a few samples of this study predate the infection). Cell type and time point are not known. The specimen sequenced was PBMCs or a T cell subset sorted from them (not recorded which). The CDR3 DNA follows: TGCAGTGCACGACCCTTCTACCCTATGGATACGCAGTATTTT. It codes for CSARPFYPMDTQYF.